Below, 15 T cell receptor beta chains from the same sample are listed, as sequenced in a study of blood T cell repertoires in COVID-19. Sequencing used immunoSEQ multiplex PCR; TCRdb keeps in-frame clones, though not all of them. The sample has around 110,000 clones, about nine tenths seen once. Specimen: peripheral blood. These receptors all stem from a human donor with active COVID-19. The donor label of this sample is uncertain.

This clone was recorded only once. The chain's CDR3 is CASSLIPGDYGYTF. CDR3 sequence (DNA): TGCGCCAGCAGCTTGATTCCAGGGGACTATGGCTACACCTTC. The chain employs TRBV5-1 and TRBJ1-2; a weak D match, TRBD1 (6 bases). CDR1 SGHRS and CDR2 YFSETQ come from the germline V gene. Trimming left V 1 base short and J 3 bases short, with 10 bases between. The CDR3 has 14 residues.

For the CDR3, the DNA is TGCGCCAGCAGCCAAGCTTTAGGGACAGGGTTCTATGGCTACACCTTC. Translating it yields CASSQALGTGFYGYTF. This chain connects TRBV4-3 to TRBJ1-2; 9 positions match TRBD1. The V gene's germline CDR1 is LGHNA and CDR2 YSLEER. V was clipped by 1 base and J by 4 bases; unmatched bases: 7. The length of the CDR3 is 16 residues.

This chain uses TRBV4-1 with TRBJ1-1, with D possibly TRBD1 on 5 matching bases. The germline V and J ends were trimmed by 1 base and 6 bases, with 9 bases remaining between them. The germline V gene has CDR1 MGHRA and CDR2 YSYEKL. The CDR3 runs to 13 residues. This chain's CDR3 is CASSQAGRAEAFF. The CDR3 region has the DNA TGCGCCAGCAGCCAAGCAGGGAGGGCTGAAGCTTTCTTT.

The genes are TRBV10-3 and TRBJ2-3; 10 bases fit TRBD2. The CDR3 sequence is 18 residues long. With V trimmed by 3 bases and J by 1 base, 10 bases remained unmatched. Germline-derived CDR1 and CDR2 are ENHRY and SYGVKD. The chain's CDR3 is CAISDRLLAGGGTDTQYF. CDR3 coding DNA: TGTGCCATCAGTGACAGGTTATTAGCGGGGGGTGGCACAGATACGCAGTATTTT.

The V and J genes are TRBV18 and TRBJ1-1; 9 nucleotides agree with TRBD1. After removal of 3 bases from V and 6 bases from J, the junction contained 8 bases not matched to a gene. CDR3 length: 15 amino acids. Germline CDR1 reads KGHSH; CDR2 reads LQKENI. The CDR3 coding sequence is TGTGCCAGCTCACCCAGGGACAGGGTAGGCTCTGAAGCTTTCTTT. Its translation is CASSPRDRVGSEAFF.

This chain joins TRBV7-2 and TRBJ1-3; 9 bases match TRBD1. CDR3 length: 17 amino acids. Germline CDR1 SGHTA, CDR2 FQGNSA. The ends lost 5 bases at V and 3 bases at J; junction bases unmatched: 11. The CDR3 region has the DNA TGTGCCAGCAGCCCGCTAACCGACAGGGGGATTGGAAACACCATATATTTT. Its translation: CASSPLTDRGIGNTIYF.

V gene TRBV11-2 combines with J gene TRBJ2-1; the match to TRBD2 covers 7 bases. The germline gives CDR1 SGHAT, CDR2 FQNNGV. With V trimmed by 5 bases and J by 8 bases, 15 bases remained unmatched. The CDR3 runs 16 residues. The CDR3 sequence is CASSREPGGLMDEQFF. CDR3 sequence (DNA): TGTGCCAGCAGCAGGGAACCGGGGGGACTGATGGATGAGCAGTTCTTC.

This chain uses TRBV4-3 with TRBJ1-1; D gene uncertain. Trimming cost V 4 bases and J 0 bases, with 15 bases left between them. Per the germline V gene, CDR1 is LGHNA and CDR2 is YSLEER. This CDR3 has 16 amino acids. CDR3 region: CASSRVRILMNTEAFF. The CDR3 coding sequence is TGCGCCAGCAGCCGCGTGAGGATCCTTATGAACACTGAAGCTTTCTTT.

This chain uses TRBV27 with TRBJ1-6; 10 bases are a match to TRBD1. V shed 6 bases and J 8 bases; nucleotides not matched to a gene: 4. Looked up from germline, CDR1 is MNHEY and CDR2 is SMNVEV (reference sequence). The CDR3 loop spans 14 amino acids. The CDR3 bases are TGTGCCAGCAGGCCTGGACAGGGGGATTCACCCCTCCACTTT. Protein sequence: CASRPGQGDSPLHF.

The rearrangement links TRBV5-5 to TRBJ1-1, with a possible D match to TRBD1 (5 bases). Germline lookup yields CDR1 SGHKS and CDR2 YYEKEE (reference sequence). This CDR3 contains 15 residues. Trimming removed 4 bases at V and 1 base at J, with 14 bases between. CDR3 residues: CASSQRITGNTEAFF. The CDR3 DNA is TGTGCCAGCAGCCAAAGAATCACAGGGAACACTGAAGCTTTCTTT.

On this clone itself: Other nucleotide sequences in the sample specify the same CDR3. The chain uses TRBV11-2 and TRBJ2-3; the match to TRBD2 covers 13 bases. Germline V gene sequence: CDR1 SGHAT, CDR2 FQNNGV. The J segment lost 0 bases and the V segment lost 3 bases, leaving 0 bases of the junction unmatched. The CDR3 covers 16 residues. CDR3 loop: CASSLGLAGSTDTQYF. The CDR3 DNA reads as TGTGCCAGCAGCTTGGGACTAGCGGGGAGCACAGATACGCAGTATTTT. The complete variable domain, with remaining parts taken from reference TRBV11-2 and TRBJ2-3, reads EAGVAQSPRYKIIEKRQSVAFWCNPISGHATLYWYQQILGQGPKLLIQFQNNGVVDDSQLPKDRFSAERLKGVDSTLKIQPAKLEDSAVYLCASSLGLAGSTDTQYFGPGTRLTVL.

This chain connects TRBV19 to TRBJ1-3; no clear D gene. The CDR3 contains 12 residues. The V gene lost 3 bases and the J gene lost 3 bases, with 3 bases spanning the gap. Germline loops: CDR1 LNHDA, CDR2 SQIVND (reference sequence). The CDR3, as DNA: TGTGCCAGTAGTATTTATGGAAACACCATATATTTT. Its translation is CASSIYGNTIYF.

The genes are TRBV7-2 and TRBJ1-2; the D gene is possibly TRBD1 (6 bases). Germline CDR1 is SGHTA and CDR2 is FQGNSA. Deletions cut 0 bases from V and 7 bases from J, with 18 bases between. The CDR3 runs to 16 residues. The CDR3 spells CASSLAPSGGVRGYTF. CDR3 sequence (DNA): TGTGCCAGCAGCTTAGCGCCGTCGGGGGGCGTTCGTGGCTACACCTTC.

The chain recombines TRBV13 with TRBJ1-6; D unclear. Germline values: CDR1 PRHDT, CDR2 FYEKMQ (reference sequence). The V end lost 2 bases, the J end lost 0 bases, and 5 bases lay between the germline ends. This CDR3 has 15 amino acids. CDR3 coding DNA: TGTGCCAGCAGCTTATCTAGCTCCTATAATTCACCCCTCCACTTT. Its protein is CASSLSSSYNSPLHF.

The chain employs TRBV28 and TRBJ1-2, with a weak D call TRBD1 (5 bases). Trimming took 10 bases from V and 6 from J, leaving 24 bases between them. This CDR3 spans 15 amino acids. The germline gives CDR1 MDHEN, CDR2 SYDVKM. This chain's CDR3 is CAISRGGSSRDGYTF. The CDR3 bases are TGTGCCATCAGCCGCGGGGGGTCAAGCCGCGATGGCTACACCTTC.